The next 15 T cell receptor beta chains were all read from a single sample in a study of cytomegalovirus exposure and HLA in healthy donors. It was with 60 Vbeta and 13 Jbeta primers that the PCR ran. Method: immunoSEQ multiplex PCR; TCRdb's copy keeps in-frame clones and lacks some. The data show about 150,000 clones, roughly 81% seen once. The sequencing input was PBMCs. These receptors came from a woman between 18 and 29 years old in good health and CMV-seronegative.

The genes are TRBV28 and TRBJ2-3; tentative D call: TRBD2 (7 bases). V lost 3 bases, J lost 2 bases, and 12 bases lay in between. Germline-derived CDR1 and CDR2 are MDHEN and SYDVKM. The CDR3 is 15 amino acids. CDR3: CASSLGGGHTDTQYF. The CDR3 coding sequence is TGTGCCAGCAGTTTGGGCGGGGGCCACACAGATACGCAGTATTTT. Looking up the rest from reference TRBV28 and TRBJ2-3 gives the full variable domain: DVKVTQSSRYLVKRTGEKVFLECVQDMDHENMFWYRQDPGLGLRLIYFSYDVKMKEKGDIPEGYSVSREKKERFSLILESASTNQTSMYLCASSLGGGHTDTQYFGPGTRLTVL.

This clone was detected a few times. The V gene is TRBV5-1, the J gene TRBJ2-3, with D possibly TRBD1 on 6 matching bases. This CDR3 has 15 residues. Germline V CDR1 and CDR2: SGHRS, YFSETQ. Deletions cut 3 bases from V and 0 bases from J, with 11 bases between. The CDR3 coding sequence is TGCGCCAGCAGCTACCACAGGGATAGCACAGATACGCAGTATTTT. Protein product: CASSYHRDSTDTQYF.

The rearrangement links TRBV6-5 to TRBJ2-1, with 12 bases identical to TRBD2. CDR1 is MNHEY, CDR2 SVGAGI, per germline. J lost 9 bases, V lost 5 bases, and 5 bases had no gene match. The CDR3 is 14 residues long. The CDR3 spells CASSPLAGGTEQFF. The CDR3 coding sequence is TGTGCCAGCAGTCCTCTAGCGGGAGGGACTGAGCAGTTCTTC.

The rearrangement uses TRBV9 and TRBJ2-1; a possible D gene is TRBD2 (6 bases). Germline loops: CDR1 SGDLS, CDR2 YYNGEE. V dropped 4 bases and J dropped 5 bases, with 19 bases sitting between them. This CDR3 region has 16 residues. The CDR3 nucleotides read TGTGCCAGCAGCCCCCGAGTTGGAGGGAACAACAATGAGCAGTTCTTC. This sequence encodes CASSPRVGGNNNEQFF. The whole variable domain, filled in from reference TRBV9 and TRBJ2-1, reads DSGVTQTPKHLITATGQRVTLRCSPRSGDLSVYWYQQSLDQGLQFLIQYYNGEERAKGNILERFSAQQFPDLHSELNLSSLELGDSALYFCASSPRVGGNNNEQFFGPGTRLTVL.

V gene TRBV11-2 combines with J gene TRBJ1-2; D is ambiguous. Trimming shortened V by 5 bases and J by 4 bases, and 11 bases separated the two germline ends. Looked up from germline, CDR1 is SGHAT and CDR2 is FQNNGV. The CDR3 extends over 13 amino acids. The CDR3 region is CASSPPFSYGYTF. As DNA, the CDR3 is TGTGCCAGCAGCCCGCCATTCAGCTATGGCTACACCTTC. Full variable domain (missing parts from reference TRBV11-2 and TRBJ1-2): EAGVAQSPRYKIIEKRQSVAFWCNPISGHATLYWYQQILGQGPKLLIQFQNNGVVDDSQLPKDRFSAERLKGVDSTLKIQPAKLEDSAVYLCASSPPFSYGYTFGSGTRLTVV.

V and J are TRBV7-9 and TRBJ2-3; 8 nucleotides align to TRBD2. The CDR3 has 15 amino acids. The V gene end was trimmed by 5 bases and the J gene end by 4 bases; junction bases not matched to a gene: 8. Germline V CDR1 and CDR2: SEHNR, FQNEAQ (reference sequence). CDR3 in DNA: TGTGCCAGCAGCCTCCGGAGCGGGGGCCCAGATACGCAGTATTTT. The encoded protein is CASSLRSGGPDTQYF. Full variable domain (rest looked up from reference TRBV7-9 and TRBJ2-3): DTGVSQNPRHKITKRGQNVTFRCDPISEHNRLYWYRQTLGQGPEFLTYFQNEAQLEKSRLLSDRFSAERPKGSFSTLEIQRTEQGDSAMYLCASSLRSGGPDTQYFGPGTRLTVL.

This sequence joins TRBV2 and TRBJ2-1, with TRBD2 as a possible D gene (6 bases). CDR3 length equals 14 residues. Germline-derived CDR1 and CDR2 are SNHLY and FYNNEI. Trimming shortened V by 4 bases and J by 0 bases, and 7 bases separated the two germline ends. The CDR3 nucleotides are TGTGCCAGCAGTGTGACTAGCTCCTACAATGAGCAGTTCTTC. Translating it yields CASSVTSSYNEQFF.

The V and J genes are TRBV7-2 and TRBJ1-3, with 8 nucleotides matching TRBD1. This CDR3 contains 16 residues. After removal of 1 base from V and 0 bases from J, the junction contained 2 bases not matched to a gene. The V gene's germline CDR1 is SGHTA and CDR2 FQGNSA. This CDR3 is CASSLGTGRSGNTIYF. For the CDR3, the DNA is TGTGCCAGCAGCTTAGGGACAGGGCGCTCTGGAAACACCATATATTTT. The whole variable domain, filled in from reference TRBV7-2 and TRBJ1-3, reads GAGVSQSPSNKVTEKGKDVELRCDPISGHTALYWYRQSLGQGLEFLIYFQGNSAPDKSGLPSDRFSAERTGGSVSTLTIQRTQQEDSAVYLCASSLGTGRSGNTIYFGEGSWLTVV.

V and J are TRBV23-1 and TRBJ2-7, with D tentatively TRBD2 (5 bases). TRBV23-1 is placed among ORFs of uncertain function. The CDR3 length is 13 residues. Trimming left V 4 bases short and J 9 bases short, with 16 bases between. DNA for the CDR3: TGCGCCAGCAGTCGAGAACACCCGCGGGTGCAGTACTTC. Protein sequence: CASSREHPRVQYF.

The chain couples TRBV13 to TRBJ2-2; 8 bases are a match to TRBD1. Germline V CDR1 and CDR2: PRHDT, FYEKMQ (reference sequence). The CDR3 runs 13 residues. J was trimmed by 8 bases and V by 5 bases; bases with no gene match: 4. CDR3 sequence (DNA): TGTGCCAGCAGCGTAGACAGGGGAGGGGAGCTGTTTTTT. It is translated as CASSVDRGGELFF.

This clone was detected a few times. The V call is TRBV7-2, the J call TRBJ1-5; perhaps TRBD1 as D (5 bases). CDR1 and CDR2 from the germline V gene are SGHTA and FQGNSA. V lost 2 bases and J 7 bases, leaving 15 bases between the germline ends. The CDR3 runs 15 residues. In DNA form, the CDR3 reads TGTGCCAGCAGCTTAAGGGGCAGGTCAGAGCAGCCCCAGCATTTT. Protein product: CASSLRGRSEQPQHF.

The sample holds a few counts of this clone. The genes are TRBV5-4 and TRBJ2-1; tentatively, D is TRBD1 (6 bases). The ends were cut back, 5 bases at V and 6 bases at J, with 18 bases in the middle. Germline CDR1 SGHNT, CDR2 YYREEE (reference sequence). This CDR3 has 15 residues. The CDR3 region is CASRRLGAGGNEQFF. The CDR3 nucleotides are TGTGCCAGCAGAAGGCTGGGGGCTGGGGGCAATGAGCAGTTCTTC.

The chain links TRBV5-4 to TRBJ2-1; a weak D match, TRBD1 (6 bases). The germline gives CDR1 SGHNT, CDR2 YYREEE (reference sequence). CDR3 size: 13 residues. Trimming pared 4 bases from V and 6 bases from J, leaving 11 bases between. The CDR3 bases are TGTGCCAGCAGCGAGGACAGAATCAATGAGCAGTTCTTC. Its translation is CASSEDRINEQFF. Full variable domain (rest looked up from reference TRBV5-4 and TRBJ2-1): ETGVTQSPTHLIKTRGQQVTLRCSSQSGHNTVSWYQQALGQGPQFIFQYYREEENGRGNFPPRFSGLQFPNYSSELNVNALELDDSALYLCASSEDRINEQFFGPGTRLTVL.

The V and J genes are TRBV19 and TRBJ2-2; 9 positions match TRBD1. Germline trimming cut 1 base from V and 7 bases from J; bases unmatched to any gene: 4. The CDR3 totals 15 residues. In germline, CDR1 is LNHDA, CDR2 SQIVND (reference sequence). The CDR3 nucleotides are TGTGCCAGTAGTATAGGGGACAGGGATGGCGGGGAGCTGTTTTTT. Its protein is CASSIGDRDGGELFF.

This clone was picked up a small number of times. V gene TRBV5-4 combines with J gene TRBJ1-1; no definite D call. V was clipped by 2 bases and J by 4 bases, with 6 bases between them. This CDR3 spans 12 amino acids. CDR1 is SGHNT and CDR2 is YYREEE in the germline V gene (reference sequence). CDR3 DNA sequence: TGTGCCAGCAGCTTCTACGGCACTGAAGCTTTCTTT. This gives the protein CASSFYGTEAFF.